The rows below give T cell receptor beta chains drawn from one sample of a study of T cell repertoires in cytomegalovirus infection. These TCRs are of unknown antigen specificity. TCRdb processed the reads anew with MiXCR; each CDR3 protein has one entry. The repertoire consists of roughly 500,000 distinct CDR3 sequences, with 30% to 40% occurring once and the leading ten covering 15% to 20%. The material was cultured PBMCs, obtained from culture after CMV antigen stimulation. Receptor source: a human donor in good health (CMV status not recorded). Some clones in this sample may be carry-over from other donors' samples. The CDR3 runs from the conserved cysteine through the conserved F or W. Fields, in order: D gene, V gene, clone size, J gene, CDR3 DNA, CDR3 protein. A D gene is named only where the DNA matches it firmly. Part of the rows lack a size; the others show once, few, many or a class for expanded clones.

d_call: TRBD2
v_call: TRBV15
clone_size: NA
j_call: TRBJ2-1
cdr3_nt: TGTGCCACCAGCAGAGCCACTAGCGGGTCCCGAAATGAGCAGTTCTTC
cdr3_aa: CATSRATSGSRNEQFF

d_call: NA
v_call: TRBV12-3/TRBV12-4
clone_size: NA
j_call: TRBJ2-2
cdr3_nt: TGTGCCAGCAGTGCCTCTGCACCCCCCGGGGAGCTGTTTTTT
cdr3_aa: CASSASAPPGELFF

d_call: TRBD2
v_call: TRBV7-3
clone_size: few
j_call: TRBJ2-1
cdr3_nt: TGTGCCAGCAGCCCATACAAAAGGACTAGCGGCCACAATGAGCAGTTCTTC
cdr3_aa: CASSPYKRTSGHNEQFF

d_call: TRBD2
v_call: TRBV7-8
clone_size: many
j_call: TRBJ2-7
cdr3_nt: TGTGCCAGCAGCTTAGCGCGGAGCGGGAGGCACGAGCAGTACTTC
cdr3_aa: CASSLARSGRHEQYF

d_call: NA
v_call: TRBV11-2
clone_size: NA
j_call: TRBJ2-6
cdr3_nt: TGTGCCAGCAGCTTAGAGGTGATTGTGGAGAGCTCTGGGGCCAACGTCCTGACTTTC
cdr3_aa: CASSLEVIVESSGANVLTF

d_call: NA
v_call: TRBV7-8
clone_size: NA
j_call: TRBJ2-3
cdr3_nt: TGTGCCAGCAGCTCGGACCCACGGGGCACAGATACGCAGTATTTT
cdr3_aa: CASSSDPRGTDTQYF

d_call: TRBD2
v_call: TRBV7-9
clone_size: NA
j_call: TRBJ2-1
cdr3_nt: TGTGCCAGCAGCTTAATGACTAGCGGGAGCGGAAATGAGCAGTTCTTC
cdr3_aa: CASSLMTSGSGNEQFF

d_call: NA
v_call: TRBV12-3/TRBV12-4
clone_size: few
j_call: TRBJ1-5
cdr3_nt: TGTGCCAGCAGCCCGACAGTGAATCAGCCCCAGCATTTT
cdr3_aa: CASSPTVNQPQHF

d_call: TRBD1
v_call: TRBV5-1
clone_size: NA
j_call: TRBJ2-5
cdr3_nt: TGCGCCAGCAGCTTTGAGACCAGGGGGCGCGGAGAGACCCAGTACTTC
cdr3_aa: CASSFETRGRGETQYF

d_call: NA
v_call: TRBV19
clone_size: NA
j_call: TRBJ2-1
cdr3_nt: TGTGCCAGTAGTATTTTGGAAAATGAGCAGTTCTTC
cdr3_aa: CASSILENEQFF

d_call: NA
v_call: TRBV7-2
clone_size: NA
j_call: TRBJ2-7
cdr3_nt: TGTGCCAGCAGCTTCGGCGTCAGGTCCTACGAGCAGTACTTC
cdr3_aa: CASSFGVRSYEQYF

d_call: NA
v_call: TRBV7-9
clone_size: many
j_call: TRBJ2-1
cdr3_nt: TGTGCCAGCAGCCCCGGTGGGTTTGGCAATGAGCAGTTCTTC
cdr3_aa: CASSPGGFGNEQFF

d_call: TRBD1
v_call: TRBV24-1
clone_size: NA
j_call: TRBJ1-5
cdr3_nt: TGTGCCACCAGTGAGGGCAGGGGGAATCAGCCCCAGCATTTT
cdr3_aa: CATSEGRGNQPQHF

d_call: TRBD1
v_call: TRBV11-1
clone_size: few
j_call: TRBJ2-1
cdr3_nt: TGTGCCAGCTATGCGGACAGGTCTAACAATGAGCAGTTCTTC
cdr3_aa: CASYADRSNNEQFF

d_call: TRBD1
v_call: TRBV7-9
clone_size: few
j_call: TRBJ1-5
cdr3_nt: TGTGCCAGCAGCTCCCAAGGGGGCGGTCAGCCCCAGCATTTT
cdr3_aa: CASSSQGGGQPQHF

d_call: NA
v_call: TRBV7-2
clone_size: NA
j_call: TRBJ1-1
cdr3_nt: TGTGCCAGCAGCTTAGGCGCTCGGATCTTGAACACTGAAGCTTTATTT
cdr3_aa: CASSLGARILNTEALF

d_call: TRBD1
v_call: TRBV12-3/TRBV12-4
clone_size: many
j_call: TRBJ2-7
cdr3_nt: TGTGCCAGCAGTTTCACCCCGGGACAGATCTACGAGCAGTACTTC
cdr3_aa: CASSFTPGQIYEQYF

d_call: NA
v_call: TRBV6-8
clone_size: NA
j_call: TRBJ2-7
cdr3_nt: TGTGCCAGCAGTTACCCCCTAAGGGCCTACGAGCAGTACTTC
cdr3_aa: CASSYPLRAYEQYF

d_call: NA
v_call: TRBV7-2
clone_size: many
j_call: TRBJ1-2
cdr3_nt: TGTGCCAGCAGGAATAAGGGGGACTATGGCTACACCTTC
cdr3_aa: CASRNKGDYGYTF

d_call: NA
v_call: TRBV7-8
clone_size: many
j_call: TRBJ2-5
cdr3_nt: TGTGCCAGCAGCTTAGACCTCCGGGAGACCCAGTACTTC
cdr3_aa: CASSLDLRETQYF

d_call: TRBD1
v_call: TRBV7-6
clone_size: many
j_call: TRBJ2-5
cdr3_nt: TGTGCCAGCAGCCTTGGGACAGCTCAAGAGACCCAGTACTTC
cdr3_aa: CASSLGTAQETQYF

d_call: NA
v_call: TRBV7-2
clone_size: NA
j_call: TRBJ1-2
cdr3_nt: TGTGCCAGCAGCCTCCAACAGAGCGAGGGCTACACCTTC
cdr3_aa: CASSLQQSEGYTF

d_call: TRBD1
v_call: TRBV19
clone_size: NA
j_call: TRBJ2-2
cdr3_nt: TGTGCCAGTAGTGATTGGACAGGGCGATCGGGGGAGCTGTTTTTT
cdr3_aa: CASSDWTGRSGELFF

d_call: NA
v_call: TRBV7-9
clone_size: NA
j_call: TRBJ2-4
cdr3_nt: TGTGCCAGCAGCTTACACGCAGGAACCGGCAAAAACATTCAGTACTTC
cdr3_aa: CASSLHAGTGKNIQYF

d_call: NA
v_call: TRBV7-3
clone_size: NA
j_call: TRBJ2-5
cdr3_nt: TGTGCCAGCAGGCCAATACGGACGTACCAAGAGACCCAGTACTTC
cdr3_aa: CASRPIRTYQETQYF

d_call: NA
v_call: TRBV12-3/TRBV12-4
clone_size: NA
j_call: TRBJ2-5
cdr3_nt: TGTGCTAGTTCCAGGGCCCAAGAGACCCAGTACTTC
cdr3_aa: CASSRAQETQYF

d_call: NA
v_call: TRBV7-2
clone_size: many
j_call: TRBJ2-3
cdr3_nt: TGTGCCAGCAGCCTTAAGACAGCAGATACGCAGTATTTT
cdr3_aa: CASSLKTADTQYF

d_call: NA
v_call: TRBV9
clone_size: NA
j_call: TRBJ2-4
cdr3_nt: TGTGCCAGCAGCGTAGGGCCCTCCAAAAACATTCAGTACTTC
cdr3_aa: CASSVGPSKNIQYF

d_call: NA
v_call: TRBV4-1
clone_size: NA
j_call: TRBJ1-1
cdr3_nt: TGCGCCAGCAGCCAGGTGACAGTCAACACTGAAGCTTTCTTT
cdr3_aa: CASSQVTVNTEAFF